This record covers a single T cell receptor beta chain. This clone has more than one count but fewer than ten. The antigen this receptor binds is unknown. A much larger clone is a single base away; this may be a read error. Distinct nucleotide sequences in the sample also encode this CDR3. No patient had received any treatment before thyroid surgery. Using T-cell receptor beta sequencing, the researchers looked back retrospectively at clinical samples from patients, gathered between about 2011 and 2018. These data originate in a study of metastatic and nonmetastatic thyroid tumors (dated by TCRdb to 2018 to 2020). Study-wide context: The researchers compared repertoires between peripheral blood samples and tumor or nodule tissue samples from patients with malignant or benign thyroid disease.

Via the germline V gene, CDR1 is SGHTA and CDR2 FQGNSA. From cysteine to phenylalanine, the CDR3 is 15 amino acids long. Solely the CDR3 DNA is kept, with 45 bases framed from the first base. The protocol used for the library was PCR. These reads were obtained on an Illumina HiSeq 4000. High-throughput sequencing was used to profile the TCR beta-chain CDR3 region of each patient. The source study handled its data this way. A classifier to discriminate distant-metastatic papillary thyroid cancer patients was built from CDR3 differences across clinicopathological groups. The Shannon index was used to measure repertoire diversity, and the Morisita-Horn index was used to measure how similar tumor and blood repertoires were. Clones were called with MiXCR by TCRdb after fastp trimmed the public reads at Q25, and only in-frame beta chains were retained. The V and J calls here are based on TCRdb, not the publication. This sample has about 16,000 clones in its table, and approximately 20% of those were observed once. About 8% of the sample rests with the top ten.

Findings and caveats that apply to the study as a whole: In both blood and tumor samples, malignant tumors were reported to have significantly higher TCR beta diversity than benign nodules.

Material for sequencing was adjacent normal tissue. The rearrangement combines TRBV7-2 with TRBJ2-1; 8 middle bases align to TRBD2. The TCR originated in a female donor with papillary thyroid cancer or a benign thyroid nodule (not recorded which). Some clones in this sample may be carry-over from other donors' samples. The sequence in DNA is TGCGCCAGCAGGGCCCGGGGGGGCTTGTTCAATGAGCAGTTCTTC. Its translation is CASRARGGLFNEQFF.